This T cell receptor beta chain comes out of a study of shared clonotypes between healthy human individuals. Profiled with immunoSEQ multiplex PCR; TCRdb holds only in-frame clones, not every one. Among about 1 million clones listed, 60% to 80% were seen once. Sequencing used memory CD4+ T cells sorted from blood. Subset meaning: CD45RA-negative fraction. The TCR sequence derives from a man aged 18 to 30 in good health.

The CDR3, as DNA: TGTGCCAGCAAATATGCCGGGGGCGGGGAGACCCAGTACTTC. Its translation: CASKYAGGGETQYF. The chain is built from TRBV5-4 and TRBJ2-5; tentatively, D is TRBD1 or TRBD2 (6 bases each). Germline CDR1 is SGHNT and CDR2 is YYREEE (reference sequence). The CDR3 has 14 amino acids. V dropped 6 bases and J dropped 5 bases, with 17 bases sitting between them.